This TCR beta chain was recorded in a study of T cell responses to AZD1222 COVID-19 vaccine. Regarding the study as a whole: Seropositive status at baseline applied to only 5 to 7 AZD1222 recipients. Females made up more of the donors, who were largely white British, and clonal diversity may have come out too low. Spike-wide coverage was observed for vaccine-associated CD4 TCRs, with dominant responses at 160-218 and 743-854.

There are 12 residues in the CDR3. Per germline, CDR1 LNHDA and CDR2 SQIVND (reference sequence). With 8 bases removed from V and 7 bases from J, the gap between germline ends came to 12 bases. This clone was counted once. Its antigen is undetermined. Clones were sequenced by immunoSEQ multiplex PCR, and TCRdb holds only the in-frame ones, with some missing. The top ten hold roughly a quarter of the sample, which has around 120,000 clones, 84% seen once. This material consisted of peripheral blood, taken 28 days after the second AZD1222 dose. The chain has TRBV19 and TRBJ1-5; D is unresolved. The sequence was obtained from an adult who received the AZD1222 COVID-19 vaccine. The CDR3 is CASSIDLQPQHF. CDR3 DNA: TGTGCCAGTTCCATCGATCTACAGCCCCAGCATTTT.